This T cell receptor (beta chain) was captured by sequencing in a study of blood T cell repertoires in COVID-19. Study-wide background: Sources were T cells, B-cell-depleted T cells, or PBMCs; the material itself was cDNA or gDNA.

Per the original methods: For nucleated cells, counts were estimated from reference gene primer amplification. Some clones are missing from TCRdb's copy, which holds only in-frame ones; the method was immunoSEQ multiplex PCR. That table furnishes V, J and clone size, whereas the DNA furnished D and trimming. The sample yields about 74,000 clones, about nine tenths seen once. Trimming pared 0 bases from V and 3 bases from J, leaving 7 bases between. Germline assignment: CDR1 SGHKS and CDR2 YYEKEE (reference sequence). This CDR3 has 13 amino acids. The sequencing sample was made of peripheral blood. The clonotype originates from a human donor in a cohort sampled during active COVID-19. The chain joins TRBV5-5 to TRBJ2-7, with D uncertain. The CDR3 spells CASSLGLFYEQYF. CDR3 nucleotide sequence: TGTGCCAGCAGCTTGGGACTTTTCTACGAGCAGTACTTC.